This T cell receptor (beta chain) appears in the sequencing data of a study of blood T cell repertoires in COVID-19. Donors in Cohort 3 who had recovered were those with two negative PCRs, healthcare professional clearance, or resolution of their symptoms. In the source study's methods: Amplification with reference gene primers provided the estimates of nucleated cell counts. Clones were read by immunoSEQ multiplex PCR, and TCRdb kept only the in-frame ones, dropping some. V and J calls and clone size come straight from that table; D and trimming were deduced from the DNA. Among about 370,000 clones listed, nearly 90% were seen once. Looked up from germline, CDR1 is SGDLS and CDR2 is YYNGEE. The CDR3 sequence is 15 residues long. Trimming removed 4 bases at V and 1 base at J, with 12 bases between.

What was sequenced was PBMCs or T cells enriched from blood (not recorded which). The sequence was collected from a woman in her twenties or thirties who had recovered from COVID-19. This chain joins TRBV9 and TRBJ1-3; D is possibly TRBD1 (6 bases). CDR3 DNA: TGTGCCAGCAGCACCCGGACAGAATCTGGAAACACCATATATTTT. The encoded protein is CASSTRTESGNTIYF.